Here is one T cell receptor beta chain with its context. The source of the sample is a study of T cells in Graves' hyperthyroidism and ophthalmopathy. RNA transcripts served as the template for amplifying TCR beta CDR3 regions. First-round RT-PCR targeting the TCR CDR3 was performed with the HTBI primer set. A single record per CDR3 protein comes from TCRdb applying MiXCR to the multiplex PCR reads. The table has 600,000 or so distinct CDR3 sequences, about half seen once. This CDR3 is built from 15 residues. Looked up from germline, CDR1 is SGDLS and CDR2 is YYNGEE. Losses at the gene ends were 3 bases for V and 10 bases for J; bases not matched to a gene: 8.

The chain couples TRBV9 to TRBJ1-6; 9 bases map to TRBD1. Sequenced: peripheral blood or thyroid tissue (not recorded which). This receptor was obtained from a woman aged 18-29 years with Graves' hyperthyroidism. In DNA, the CDR3 is TGTGCCAGCAGCGCGGGACAGGGAACAACCTCACCCCTCCACTTT. Translation: CASSAGQGTTSPLHF.